Listed here are 10 T cell receptor beta chains from one sample, sequenced in a study of T cell responses to AZD1222 COVID-19 vaccine. TCRdb's copy holds only in-frame clones and misses some; the assay was immunoSEQ multiplex PCR. The data contain tens of thousands of clones, roughly 93% of them seen just once; the ten biggest clones take up about 20%. The sample was peripheral blood, taken on day 0 of AZD1222 vaccination. Receptors originate from an adult in good health.

CDR3 region: CASSQTRVMNEQYF. The DNA for the CDR3 is TGTGCCAGCAGCCAGACCCGGGTTATGAACGAGCAGTACTTC. The V gene is TRBV6-2 or TRBV6-3, the J gene TRBJ2-7; D gene ambiguous. The germline V and J ends were trimmed by 6 bases and 5 bases, with 17 bases remaining between them. The CDR3 has 14 amino acids. Germline V gene sequence: CDR1 MNHEY, CDR2 SVGEGT.

The chain recombines TRBV11-2 with TRBJ1-1; D possibly corresponds to TRBD1 (6 bases). Trimming left V 5 bases short and J 3 bases short, with 19 bases between. Germline assignment: CDR1 SGHAT and CDR2 FQNNGV. The CDR3 loop spans 16 amino acids. The CDR3 region is CASSPAGGRGDTEAFF. The CDR3 bases are TGTGCCAGCAGCCCCGCGGGGGGGCGAGGGGACACTGAAGCTTTCTTT.

The V and J genes are TRBV27 and TRBJ2-6; D might be TRBD1 (5 bases). V was cut by 6 bases and J by 3 bases, with 12 bases left in between. CDR3 length: 15 residues. Germline V gene data show CDR1 as MNHEY and CDR2 as SMNVEV (reference sequence). The CDR3: CASSLGALGANVLTF. The CDR3 DNA reads as TGTGCCAGCAGCCTAGGGGCCCTTGGGGCCAACGTCCTGACTTTC.

V usage is TRBV19 and J usage is TRBJ2-7; 8 bases line up with TRBD1. Losses at the gene ends were 4 bases for V and 2 bases for J; bases not matched to a gene: 4. Germline CDR1 and CDR2: LNHDA and SQIVND (reference sequence). This CDR3 has 14 residues. The CDR3 reads CASSTMTGAYEQYF. The CDR3 nucleotides are TGTGCCAGTAGTACCATGACAGGGGCCTACGAGCAGTACTTC.

The chain is built from TRBV7-3 and TRBJ2-3; no firm D call. The CDR3 extends over 12 amino acids. CDR1 and CDR2 from the germline V gene are SGHTA and FQGTGA. The ends were cut back, 0 bases at V and 5 bases at J, with 3 bases in the middle. The CDR3 DNA sequence: TGTGCCAGCAGCTTAACGGGAGATACGCAGTATTTT. This encodes CASSLTGDTQYF.

The chain recombines TRBV7-2 with TRBJ1-6; the match to TRBD1 covers 7 bases. CDR1 and CDR2 (germline): SGHTA, FQGNSA. Losses at the gene ends were 6 bases for V and 7 bases for J; bases not matched to a gene: 9. The CDR3 runs to 15 residues. The CDR3 DNA reads as TGTGCCAGCAGGGCGGGGGGGACAGAAAATTCACCCCTCCACTTT. This sequence encodes CASRAGGTENSPLHF.

The chain uses TRBV3-1 (or the pseudogene TRBV3-2) and TRBJ2-7; perhaps TRBD1 as D (6 bases). Germline CDR1 reads LGHDT; CDR2 reads YNNKEL (reference sequence). The V gene lost 4 bases and the J gene lost 2 bases, with 21 bases spanning the gap. The CDR3 is 17 amino acids. The CDR3 loop is CASSLSRLTGTPYEQYF. CDR3 bases: TGTGCCAGCAGCCTCTCACGTTTGACAGGAACCCCCTACGAGCAGTACTTC.

V is TRBV4-1 and J is TRBJ2-7; 9 nucleotides agree with TRBD1. Germline V gives CDR1 MGHRA, CDR2 YSYEKL. CDR3 size: 14 residues. Losses at the gene ends were 4 bases for V and 5 bases for J; bases not matched to a gene: 6. The CDR3 sequence: CASSLYRGLNEQYF. CDR3 bases: TGCGCCAGCAGCCTTTACAGGGGGCTCAACGAGCAGTACTTC.

A single count supports this clone. The chain carries TRBV10-3 and TRBJ1-5; D ambiguous. The V gene lost 4 bases and the J gene lost 4 bases, with 8 bases spanning the gap. The CDR3 has 13 residues. Germline assignment: CDR1 ENHRY and CDR2 SYGVKD. The CDR3 region has the DNA TGTGCCATCAGTGGAAACAATAATCAGCCCCAGCATTTT. The encoded protein is CAISGNNNQPQHF.

The CDR3 nucleotides are TGTGCCAGCTCACCCACGCGGGCAGATAATTCACCCCTCCACTTT. This codes for CASSPTRADNSPLHF. The chain uses TRBV18 and TRBJ1-6; the D is unclear. Trimming cost V 3 bases and J 5 bases, with 11 bases left between them. Germline CDR1 and CDR2: KGHSH and LQKENI. The CDR3 has 15 amino acids.